The next 14 T cell receptor beta chains were all read from a single sample in a study of blood T cell repertoires in COVID-19 (dated by TCRdb to 2020 to 2022). Receptor libraries were prepared by the immunoSEQ multiplex PCR assay. TCRdb stores this immuneACCESS table with in-frame sequences only. Part of the clones is absent; in the studies checked, under half of the shortfall reflects unresolved V genes, and no reason is known for the rest. This sample is represented by 56,000 or so clones; around 85% of them were singletons. The ten largest clones capture less than 7% of the sample. Sequencing used peripheral blood. These receptors originate from an older woman with acute or convalescent COVID-19.

This chain links TRBV23-1 with TRBJ2-2; D is possibly TRBD2 (5 bases). TRBV23-1 is designated an ORF whose function remains uncertain. Trimming removed 0 bases from V and 3 bases from J, with 14 bases in between. This CDR3 comprises 17 residues. The CDR3 DNA follows: TGCGCCAGCAGTCAATCGAACAAGCGGATATACACCGGGGAGCTGTTTTTT. This translates into CASSQSNKRIYTGELFF.

This sequence joins TRBV6-6 and TRBJ2-3; 12 bases match TRBD2. Germline V lookup: CDR1 MNHNY, CDR2 SVGAGI (reference sequence). The CDR3 covers 15 residues. J gave up 4 bases and V 6 bases, and 5 bases lay outside the gene matches. CDR3 nucleotide sequence: TGTGCCAGCAGAAGCGGACTAGCGGGGCCAGATACGCAGTATTTT. Translated: CASRSGLAGPDTQYF.

The V gene is TRBV9, the J gene TRBJ1-2, with TRBD1 matching over 7 bases. Germline V gene lookup returns CDR1 SGDLS and CDR2 YYNGEE. The CDR3 contains 13 residues. The junction had 6 bases not matched to a gene; V was cut back by 4 bases and J by 6 bases. The CDR3, as DNA: TGTGCCAGCAGCTCATGGACAGGAGATGGCTACACCTTC. Translation gives CASSSWTGDGYTF.

The chain couples TRBV6-1 to TRBJ1-5; D remains ambiguous. Germline CDR1 and CDR2: MNHNS and SASEGT. The CDR3 is 15 residues long. V lost 1 base and J 9 bases, leaving 16 bases between the germline ends. The CDR3 here is CASSEGQDRRLPQHF. CDR3 bases: TGTGCCAGCAGTGAAGGACAAGATAGACGGTTGCCCCAGCATTTT.

The chain carries TRBV14 and TRBJ2-2, with TRBD1 identical over 9 bases. With V trimmed by 6 bases and J by 7 bases, 3 bases remained unmatched. The CDR3 sequence is 13 residues long. Germline values: CDR1 SGHDN, CDR2 FVKESK. The CDR3 bases are TGTGCCAGCAGTCACAGGGGGCGCGGGGAGCTGTTTTTT. Translation gives CASSHRGRGELFF.

The gene calls are TRBV6-1 and TRBJ2-1; 8 nucleotides agree with TRBD2. V was clipped by 3 bases and J by 2 bases; unmatched bases: 6. The CDR3 is 16 residues long. In germline, CDR1 is MNHNS, CDR2 SASEGT. The DNA of the CDR3 is TGTGCCAGCAGTGACGGGGGGGTTAACACCTACAATGAGCAGTTCTTC. It specifies CASSDGGVNTYNEQFF.

This clone has only a few counts. The V gene is TRBV5-1, the J gene TRBJ1-1; possible D gene TRBD1, 6 bases. Germline V lookup: CDR1 SGHRS, CDR2 YFSETQ. Trimming pared 3 bases from V and 5 bases from J, leaving 11 bases between. CDR3 length equals 13 residues. The CDR3 reads CASSSQGGTEAFF. As DNA, the CDR3 is TGCGCCAGCAGCTCACAGGGCGGGACTGAAGCTTTCTTT.

V and J are TRBV28 and TRBJ1-1, with 8 positions matching TRBD1. V lost 1 base to trimming and J lost 0 bases; unmatched junction nucleotides: 1. From germline, CDR1 is MDHEN and CDR2 SYDVKM. The CDR3 has 15 amino acids. The CDR3 reads CASSLLGQVNTEAFF. In DNA form, the CDR3 reads TGTGCCAGCAGTTTATTGGGACAGGTGAACACTGAAGCTTTCTTT.

This chain joins TRBV7-9 and TRBJ2-7, with a possible D match to TRBD1 (5 bases). CDR3 length equals 14 residues. The V gene's germline CDR1 is SEHNR and CDR2 FQNEAQ (reference sequence). V was pared by 1 base and J by 6 bases, with 13 bases between. CDR3 coding DNA: TGTGCCAGCAGCTTAGGTCAGGGTAGTAGCGAGCAGTACTTC. Protein: CASSLGQGSSEQYF.

The chain carries TRBV19 and TRBJ1-4; 9 bases fit TRBD1. Germline CDR1 is LNHDA and CDR2 is SQIVND (reference sequence). Losses at the gene ends were 5 bases for V and 5 bases for J; bases not matched to a gene: 9. The CDR3 covers 16 residues. CDR3 nucleotide sequence: TGTGCCAGTAGTTTGGGACAGGGCTCAGGAAATGAAAAACTGTTTTTT. Protein: CASSLGQGSGNEKLFF.

A single count supports this clone. The J gene is TRBJ2-3, the V gene TRBV7-9; no clear D. With 5 bases removed from V and 3 bases from J, the gap between germline ends came to 3 bases. This CDR3 contains 11 residues. Germline CDR1 reads SEHNR; CDR2 reads FQNEAQ (reference sequence). In nucleotides, the CDR3 is TGTGCCAGCAGCCTAACAGATACGCAGTATTTT. Encoded protein: CASSLTDTQYF.

The gene calls are TRBV5-6 and TRBJ2-7, with 9 bases aligning to TRBD1. Germline V CDR1 and CDR2: SGHDT, YYEEEE. CDR3 length equals 14 residues. Trimming removed 4 bases from V and 4 bases from J; junction bases left unmatched: 6. The CDR3 nucleotides are TGTGCCAGCAGCCTCGGACAGGGGCGTTACGAGCAGTACTTC. Its translation: CASSLGQGRYEQYF.

This clone was observed a few times. The rearrangement links TRBV4-3 to TRBJ2-3, with D perhaps matching TRBD2 (5 bases). The V end was cut by 3 bases, the J end by 4 bases, with 17 bases between. This CDR3 is built from 16 residues. CDR1 and CDR2 from the germline V gene are LGHNA and YSLEER. For the CDR3, the DNA is TGCGCCAGCAGCCAGGATTTGGGTAGCGCTGCAGATACGCAGTATTTT. Translated, it gives CASSQDLGSAADTQYF.

This rearrangement joins TRBV3-1 (or the pseudogene TRBV3-2) to TRBJ2-5, with TRBD2 identical over 8 bases. The germline V gene has CDR1 LGHDT and CDR2 YNNKEL (reference sequence). The trim removed 0 bases at V and 2 bases at J, leaving 8 bases unmatched. The CDR3 has 17 residues. The CDR3 is CASSQDRGGGVQETQYF. CDR3 nucleotides: TGTGCCAGCAGCCAAGATCGGGGGGGAGGGGTTCAAGAGACCCAGTACTTC.